A single sample is the source of the 32 T cell receptor beta chains below, sequenced in a study of identical twins. TCRdb recomputed calls from the 5' RACE reads with MiXCR, one row per CDR3 protein. The profile shows 200,000 to 250,000 distinct CDR3 sequences, approximately 8% of them singletons. The same data also contributed to another study, on yellow fever vaccine responses in identical twins.

Sequenced input: CD8+ T cells sorted from blood. The origin of the receptors is a woman between 18 and 29 years old in good health.

This clonotype was found many times. The rearrangement links TRBV14 to TRBJ1-4; D gene ambiguous. Germline loops: CDR1 SGHDN, CDR2 FVKESK. The CDR3 has 12 residues. V was clipped by 2 bases and J by 11 bases, with 9 bases between them. The DNA for the CDR3 is TGTGCCAGCAGCCAAACACAAGGGAAACTGTTTTTT. This codes for CASSQTQGKLFF.

This clonotype was seen only a few times. This rearrangement joins TRBV3-1 to TRBJ2-5; tentatively, D is TRBD2 (5 bases). V dropped 0 bases and J dropped 7 bases, with 18 bases sitting between them. Germline V lookup: CDR1 LGHDT, CDR2 YNNKEL (reference sequence). CDR3 length equals 16 residues. CDR3: CASSQDLDFPRGTQYF. CDR3 nucleotides: TGTGCCAGCAGCCAAGATCTCGACTTCCCTCGGGGGACCCAGTACTTC.

This clonotype was observed at least ten times. The chain recombines TRBV12-3 or TRBV12-4 with TRBJ2-3; TRBD2 might be the D (6 bases). V was pared by 5 bases and J by 0 bases, with 15 bases between. The CDR3 is 16 amino acids. This chain's CDR3 is CASSPRDFSSTDTQYF. In nucleotides, the CDR3 is TGTGCCAGCAGTCCTCGGGACTTTTCTAGCACAGATACGCAGTATTTT.

This clonotype was detected many times. The chain combines TRBV4-2 with TRBJ2-5; weak D call: TRBD2 (6 bases). Germline V gene lookup returns CDR1 LGHNA and CDR2 YNFKEQ. Trimming cost V 0 bases and J 3 bases, with 11 bases left between them. This CDR3 is 15 amino acids long. Written as DNA, the CDR3 is TGTGCCAGCAGCCAAGAAAGGGCTAGCGAAGAGACCCAGTACTTC. Translating gives CASSQERASEETQYF.

This chain joins TRBV4-1 and TRBJ2-1; TRBD2 agrees at 7 bases. V was pared by 0 bases and J by 4 bases, with 6 bases of the junction left unmatched. From germline, CDR1 is MGHRA and CDR2 YSYEKL. The length of the CDR3 is 16 residues. The CDR3 DNA reads as TGCGCCAGCAGCCAAGATGGGCTAGCGGTGTACAATGAGCAGTTCTTC. Its translation: CASSQDGLAVYNEQFF.

This clonotype was counted ten times or more. The genes are TRBV9 and TRBJ2-3; the match to TRBD2 covers 9 bases. V was pared by 1 base and J by 4 bases, with 7 bases of the junction left unmatched. This CDR3 contains 16 residues. Germline V gene sequence: CDR1 SGDLS, CDR2 YYNGEE. CDR3 nucleotide sequence: TGTGCCAGCAGCGTAACCCTAGCGGGAATTGCAGATACGCAGTATTTT. Translating gives CASSVTLAGIADTQYF.

This clonotype was observed a handful of times. The chain has TRBV27 and TRBJ2-3; 13 bases agree with TRBD2. The CDR3 contains 17 residues. The germline CDR1 and CDR2 sequences are MNHEY and SMNVEV (reference sequence). J was trimmed by 5 bases and V by 3 bases; bases with no gene match: 8. CDR3 sequence: CASSLGLAGLSGDTQYF. For the CDR3, the DNA is TGTGCCAGCAGTTTGGGACTAGCGGGACTTTCGGGAGATACGCAGTATTTT.

The table lists this clonotype with many counts. The chain recombines TRBV5-1 with TRBJ2-4; D gene ambiguous. With 0 bases removed from V and 7 bases from J, the gap between germline ends came to 11 bases. The CDR3 covers 14 residues. The V gene's germline CDR1 is SGHRS and CDR2 YFSETQ. CDR3 protein: CASSLEGYSNIQYF. CDR3 DNA sequence: TGCGCCAGCAGCTTGGAAGGCTACAGTAACATTCAGTACTTC. The variable domain in full, with the rest retrieved from reference TRBV5-1 and TRBJ2-4, is KAGVTQTPRYLIKTRGQQVTLSCSPISGHRSVSWYQQTPGQGLQFLFEYFSETQRNKGNFPGRFSGRQFSNSRSEMNVSTLELGDSALYLCASSLEGYSNIQYFGAGTRLSVL.

The chain links TRBV15 to TRBJ2-1, with D possibly being TRBD1 (6 bases). Germline V gene lookup returns CDR1 LNHNV and CDR2 YYDKDF (reference sequence). The CDR3 covers 16 residues. V lost 5 bases, J lost 6 bases, and 20 bases lay in between. DNA for the CDR3: TGTGCCACCAGCCGTCAGGGGTTCGAGCCGGTCAATGAGCAGTTCTTC. Translating it yields CATSRQGFEPVNEQFF.

This clonotype was counted ten times or more. The rearrangement links TRBV27 to TRBJ1-2; D is unclear. The CDR3 runs to 13 residues. The germline V gene has CDR1 MNHEY and CDR2 SMNVEV (reference sequence). V lost 7 bases to trimming and J lost 6 bases, with 15 bases between them. CDR3 region: CASKPPGRDGYTF. Here the CDR3 DNA reads TGTGCCAGCAAACCCCCAGGTCGAGATGGCTACACCTTC.

This clonotype was counted ten times or more. The V and J genes are TRBV2 and TRBJ2-1; D not certain. Trimming removed 6 bases at V and 7 bases at J, with 13 bases between. Germline V gene data show CDR1 as SNHLY and CDR2 as FYNNEI. This CDR3 comprises 13 residues. For the CDR3, the DNA is TGTGCCAGCAGAGACGTTGGCGCAAATGAGCAGTTCTTC. Amino acids: CASRDVGANEQFF. The full variable domain, completed using reference TRBV2 and TRBJ2-1, is EPEVTQTPSHQVTQMGQEVILRCVPISNHLYFYWYRQILGQKVEFLVSFYNNEISEKSEIFDDQFSVERPDGSNFTLKIRSTKLEDSAMYFCASRDVGANEQFFGPGTRLTVL.

This clonotype occurred many times. The chain couples TRBV20-1 to TRBJ1-1; D gene uncertain. Trimming removed 1 base at V and 3 bases at J, with 6 bases between. This CDR3 has 12 residues. The germline V gene has CDR1 DFQATT and CDR2 SNEGSKA (reference sequence). CDR3 sequence reads: CSARATDTEAFF. CDR3 coding DNA: TGCAGTGCTAGAGCGACGGACACTGAAGCTTTCTTT.

This clonotype was found many times. DNA of the CDR3: TGTGCCAGCACAAGTACCTCTGGGGCCAACGTCCTGACTTTC. It translates to CASTSTSGANVLTF. V usage is TRBV7-9 and J usage is TRBJ2-6; D is uncertain. The CDR3 has 14 amino acids. Between the trimmed V and J ends, which lost 7 bases and 0 bases, there was a span of 7 bases. The V gene's germline CDR1 is SEHNR and CDR2 FQNEAQ (reference sequence).

This clonotype was observed a few times. The DNA for the CDR3 is TGTGCCAGCAGCTCCCTCCCGGGACTAGCGTGGCATGAGCAGTTCTTC. It yields the protein CASSSLPGLAWHEQFF. The chain combines TRBV7-2 with TRBJ2-1, with TRBD2 identical over 10 bases. Looked up from germline, CDR1 is SGHTA and CDR2 is FQGNSA. The V segment lost 4 bases and the J segment 8 bases; nucleotides outside the gene matches: 11. The CDR3 runs 16 residues.

This clonotype was counted at least ten times. The V gene is TRBV7-8, the J gene TRBJ2-1; 8 nucleotides align to TRBD1. Germline lookup yields CDR1 SGHVS and CDR2 FQNEAQ. V dropped 5 bases and J dropped 4; count of bases not matched to a gene: 10. The CDR3 length is 16 residues. The CDR3 DNA sequence: TGTGCCAGCAGCGTAGGAGGGGACAGGCGTTACAATGAGCAGTTCTTC. This gives the protein CASSVGGDRRYNEQFF.

This clonotype was observed a handful of times. The CDR3, as DNA: TGTGCCACCAGTGAAACGGGACAGAACCAAGAGACCCAGTACTTC. Protein sequence: CATSETGQNQETQYF. This chain links TRBV24-1 with TRBJ2-5; 7 bases are a match to TRBD1. Germline loops: CDR1 KGHDR, CDR2 SFDVKD. Trimming took 4 bases from V and 0 from J; bases not matched to a gene: 4. This CDR3 is built from 15 residues.

This rearrangement joins TRBV5-5 to TRBJ2-3; 7 bases line up with TRBD2. Germline V gene data show CDR1 as SGHKS and CDR2 as YYEKEE (reference sequence). With V trimmed by 4 bases and J by 3 bases, 11 bases remained unmatched. The CDR3 consists of 16 residues. The CDR3 region has the DNA TGTGCCAGCAGCCGACGTGGTGGGGGGGGTACAGATACGCAGTATTTT. Its translation is CASSRRGGGGTDTQYF.

This clonotype was detected many times. The V and J genes are TRBV29-1 and TRBJ2-2; 9 bases line up with TRBD1. The trim removed 2 bases at V and 6 bases at J, leaving 4 bases unmatched. Germline V CDR1 and CDR2: SQVTM, ANQGSEA. The CDR3 sequence is 14 residues long. The CDR3 region is CSVERDRDPGELFF. CDR3 DNA: TGCAGCGTTGAAAGGGACAGGGATCCCGGGGAGCTGTTTTTT.

This clonotype showed up many times. The chain combines TRBV7-9 with TRBJ1-5; D not certain. The CDR3 consists of 16 residues. The germline V gene encodes CDR1 SEHNR and CDR2 FQNEAQ (reference sequence). The ends were cut back, 7 bases at V and 0 bases at J, with 16 bases in the middle. This chain's CDR3 is CASTKTEGVSNQPQHF. CDR3 coding DNA: TGTGCCAGCACCAAAACCGAGGGTGTTAGCAATCAGCCCCAGCATTTT.

Many counts were recorded for this clonotype. The rearrangement uses TRBV28 and TRBJ2-7; 10 bases fit TRBD1. The CDR3 loop spans 15 amino acids. CDR1 MDHEN and CDR2 SYDVKM come from the germline V gene. V dropped 7 bases and J dropped 6; count of bases not matched to a gene: 12. The CDR3 spells CASNIGTGVGVEQYF. The CDR3, as DNA: TGTGCCAGCAACATAGGGACAGGGGTAGGGGTCGAGCAGTACTTC.

This clonotype was detected many times. This chain links TRBV20-1 with TRBJ2-5; a possible D gene is TRBD2 (5 bases). Trimming cost V 5 bases and J 0 bases, with 10 bases left between them. The CDR3 is made up of 13 amino acids. Germline CDR1 DFQATT, CDR2 SNEGSKA (reference sequence). CDR3 residues: CSARTAYQETQYF. In nucleotides, the CDR3 is TGCAGTGCTCGGACTGCTTACCAAGAGACCCAGTACTTC.

J is TRBJ2-1 and V is TRBV20-1, with D tentatively TRBD1 (8 bases). The CDR3 loop spans 19 amino acids. The V gene's germline CDR1 is DFQATT and CDR2 SNEGSKA (reference sequence). V was pared by 4 bases and J by 3 bases, with 28 bases between. CDR3 nucleotide sequence: TGCAGTGCTAACGAAGACAGGGGCTCGGGGGGATTGGACTACAATGAGCAGTTCTTC. Encoded protein: CSANEDRGSGGLDYNEQFF.

This chain's CDR3 is CASSPGAGTYEQYF. The CDR3 DNA is TGTGCCAGCAGCCCCGGGGCAGGCACCTACGAGCAGTACTTC. V gene TRBV11-2 combines with J gene TRBJ2-7; tentatively, D is TRBD1 or TRBD2 (5 bases each). With 5 bases removed from V and 2 bases from J, the gap between germline ends came to 13 bases. Germline V gives CDR1 SGHAT, CDR2 FQNNGV. The CDR3 has 14 residues.

This clonotype was seen a few times. CDR3 amino acids: CATGAGGLGIDEQFF. The CDR3 nucleotides are TGTGCCACCGGGGCAGGGGGGTTGGGGATCGATGAGCAGTTCTTC. The chain joins TRBV2 to TRBJ2-1; TRBD1 might be the D (7 bases). The CDR3 consists of 15 residues. V was cut by 10 bases and J by 8 bases, with 24 bases left in between. The germline gives CDR1 SNHLY, CDR2 FYNNEI.

This clonotype was seen at least ten times. The CDR3, as DNA: TGTGCCAGCAGCCCACCCCCGCAGGGCGACTCCTACGAGCAGTACTTC. This encodes CASSPPPQGDSYEQYF. The chain joins TRBV7-9 to TRBJ2-7, with D tentatively TRBD1 (5 bases). The CDR3 totals 16 residues. CDR1 is SEHNR, CDR2 FQNEAQ, per germline (reference sequence). V was pared by 5 bases and J by 0 bases, with 17 bases between.

Many counts were recorded for this clonotype. This chain uses TRBV4-1 with TRBJ2-3, with 9 nucleotides matching TRBD2. The V gene's germline CDR1 is MGHRA and CDR2 YSYEKL. V was pared by 6 bases and J by 3 bases, with 13 bases of the junction left unmatched. This CDR3 is 17 amino acids long. DNA of the CDR3: TGCGCCAGCAGTCAAAACGCGGCGGGGGGGCCGACAGATACGCAGTATTTT. Amino acids: CASSQNAAGGPTDTQYF.

This clonotype was detected only a few times. V and J are TRBV12-3 or TRBV12-4 and TRBJ2-1; D gene uncertain. Trimming shortened V by 6 bases and J by 6 bases, and 9 bases separated the two germline ends. The CDR3 has 12 residues. The CDR3 loop is CASRDRINEQFF. The CDR3 DNA follows: TGTGCCAGCAGAGATCGTATCAATGAGCAGTTCTTC.

This clonotype was observed at least ten times. V usage is TRBV5-1 and J usage is TRBJ2-7, with a tentative D call TRBD2 (6 bases). The CDR3 loop spans 13 amino acids. Per germline, CDR1 SGHRS and CDR2 YFSETQ. Trimming took off 5 bases at V and 2 bases at J, with 11 bases between the two ends. CDR3 nucleotide sequence: TGCGCCAGCAGAGCGGGCCCGACCTACGAGCAGTACTTC. This gives the protein CASRAGPTYEQYF. The entire variable domain, with the rest obtained from reference TRBV5-1 and TRBJ2-7, is as follows: KAGVTQTPRYLIKTRGQQVTLSCSPISGHRSVSWYQQTPGQGLQFLFEYFSETQRNKGNFPGRFSGRQFSNSRSEMNVSTLELGDSALYLCASRAGPTYEQYFGPGTRLTVT.

In its sample, this clonotype was seen many times. The chain recombines TRBV14 with TRBJ2-7; D remains ambiguous. Between the trimmed V and J ends, which lost 1 base and 3 bases, there was a span of 13 bases. This CDR3 is 15 amino acids long. Germline loops: CDR1 SGHDN, CDR2 FVKESK. CDR3 nucleotides: TGTGCCAGCAGCCAAGGGTGGTCCGGCGTCTACGAGCAGTACTTC. Translation: CASSQGWSGVYEQYF.

This clonotype was recorded at least ten times. This chain connects TRBV7-9 to TRBJ2-2; 8 nucleotides align to TRBD2. Germline V gene sequence: CDR1 SEHNR, CDR2 FQNEAQ (reference sequence). CDR3 length equals 15 residues. Trimming cost V 4 bases and J 6 bases; bases outside gene matches: 7. The chain's CDR3 is CASSSTGTSPGELFF. The CDR3 nucleotides read TGTGCCAGCAGCTCGACCGGGACTAGTCCCGGGGAGCTGTTTTTT.

This clonotype was counted ten times or more. This chain connects TRBV3-1 to TRBJ2-1; TRBD2 aligns across 12 bases. In germline, CDR1 is LGHDT, CDR2 YNNKEL (reference sequence). The CDR3 has 15 amino acids. The J segment lost 10 bases and the V segment lost 2 bases, leaving 6 bases of the junction unmatched. As DNA, the CDR3 is TGTGCCAGCAGCCAATTTGGACTAGCGGGACTAGAGCAGTTCTTC. It codes for CASSQFGLAGLEQFF.

This clonotype came up a few times. This may stem from a read error, because a much larger clone lies one nucleotide away. This rearrangement joins TRBV9 to TRBJ1-1; D is unclear. V dropped 0 bases and J dropped 1 base, with 4 bases sitting between them. There are 13 residues in the CDR3. The V gene's germline CDR1 is SGDLS and CDR2 YYNGEE. Written as DNA, the CDR3 is TGTGCCAGCAGCGTAGAAGGGAACACTGAAGCTTTCTTT. Residues: CASSVEGNTEAFF.